This is a list of T cell receptor beta chains from one sample in a study of blood T cell repertoires in COVID-19. The data were produced by immunoSEQ multiplex PCR, yet TCRdb's version contains in-frame clones alone and is incomplete. The sample holds approximately 140,000 clones, roughly 86% seen once. The sequenced material came from PBMCs or T cells enriched from blood (not recorded which). Source of these receptors: a woman in her 50s with acute COVID-19. CDR3s include the opening cysteine and the closing phenylalanine or tryptophan. A D gene is named only where the DNA matches it firmly. Only part of the rows carry a size: once, few, many, or a class if the clone is expanded.

d_gene: TRBD2
v_gene: TRBV14
abundance: -
j_gene: TRBJ2-7
CDR3nt: TGTGCCAGCAGCCCCAGGACTAGCGGTAGTTGGGGACGCGAGCAGTACTTC
CDR3aa: CASSPRTSGSWGREQYF

d_gene: -
v_gene: TRBV6-9
abundance: -
j_gene: TRBJ2-2
CDR3nt: TGTGCCAGCAGTTACGACACCGGGGAGCTGTTTTTT
CDR3aa: CASSYDTGELFF

d_gene: TRBD2
v_gene: TRBV4-1
abundance: -
j_gene: TRBJ2-7
CDR3nt: TGCGCCAGCAGCCAAGCCCGGCCAGGGGTAGGGCTAGCGGGAGGCTACGAGCAGTACTTC
CDR3aa: CASSQARPGVGLAGGYEQYF

d_gene: TRBD2
v_gene: TRBV7-2
abundance: -
j_gene: TRBJ2-1
CDR3nt: TGTGCCAGCAGCTTGCGGCGGGAGGAGTGGTTCTTC
CDR3aa: CASSLRREEWFF

d_gene: -
v_gene: TRBV5-6
abundance: -
j_gene: TRBJ1-2
CDR3nt: TGTGCCAGCAGCTTCTCCCCCAAGTCAGGGTCGACCTATGGCTACACCTTC
CDR3aa: CASSFSPKSGSTYGYTF

d_gene: TRBD2
v_gene: TRBV5-1
abundance: -
j_gene: TRBJ2-3
CDR3nt: TGCGCCAGCAGCTTGAGTCTAGCGGAGGGAGATACGCAGTATTTT
CDR3aa: CASSLSLAEGDTQYF

d_gene: TRBD1
v_gene: TRBV19
abundance: -
j_gene: TRBJ2-5
CDR3nt: TGTGCCAGTAAATCGACAGGGGTAGAGACCCAGTACTTC
CDR3aa: CASKSTGVETQYF

d_gene: TRBD1
v_gene: TRBV13
abundance: -
j_gene: TRBJ2-1
CDR3nt: TGTGCCAGCAGCCAAATCCAGGGGGTCGCCTACAATGAGCAGTTCTTC
CDR3aa: CASSQIQGVAYNEQFF

d_gene: TRBD2
v_gene: TRBV30
abundance: -
j_gene: TRBJ2-7
CDR3nt: TGTGCCTGGAGTGTAGGACTAGCGGGAGGGTACGAGCAGTACTTC
CDR3aa: CAWSVGLAGGYEQYF

d_gene: TRBD1
v_gene: TRBV27
abundance: -
j_gene: TRBJ2-1
CDR3nt: TGTGCCAGCAGTTCCCTCTTTGACAGGGGGCGCAGAAATGAGCAGTTCTTC
CDR3aa: CASSSLFDRGRRNEQFF

d_gene: -
v_gene: TRBV7-8
abundance: -
j_gene: TRBJ1-6
CDR3nt: TGTGCCAGCAGCTTAGACCCGCAAGGGGCCTCCGATAATTCACCCCTCCACTTT
CDR3aa: CASSLDPQGASDNSPLHF

d_gene: TRBD1
v_gene: TRBV6-2/TRBV6-3
abundance: -
j_gene: TRBJ1-5
CDR3nt: TGTGCCAGCAGTTATAACACAGGGGGCGGTCAGCCCCAGCATTTT
CDR3aa: CASSYNTGGGQPQHF

d_gene: -
v_gene: TRBV18
abundance: -
j_gene: TRBJ2-7
CDR3nt: TGTGCCAGCTCACCAGGGGTTGGGGCGGCCGGGTCTCTCTTCCACGAGCAGTACTTC
CDR3aa: CASSPGVGAAGSLFHEQYF

d_gene: TRBD2
v_gene: TRBV2
abundance: few
j_gene: TRBJ2-5
CDR3nt: TGTGCCAGCAACCCTAGCGGGAGAGGTGAGACCCAGTACTTC
CDR3aa: CASNPSGRGETQYF

d_gene: TRBD1
v_gene: TRBV5-1
abundance: -
j_gene: TRBJ1-1
CDR3nt: TGCGCCAGCAGCTTGGTGCCCACCCCGGGACAGGGATACGCTTTCTTT
CDR3aa: CASSLVPTPGQGYAFF

d_gene: -
v_gene: TRBV7-8
abundance: once
j_gene: TRBJ1-2
CDR3nt: TGTGCCAGCAGCCAGAGGCCCTATGGCTACACCTTC
CDR3aa: CASSQRPYGYTF

d_gene: TRBD2
v_gene: TRBV3-1/TRBV3-2
abundance: -
j_gene: TRBJ2-3
CDR3nt: TGTGCCAGCAGCTACGGACTAGCGGGGGGGGCAGATACGCAGTATTTT
CDR3aa: CASSYGLAGGADTQYF

d_gene: -
v_gene: TRBV6-4
abundance: -
j_gene: TRBJ2-3
CDR3nt: TGTGCCAGCGCGAAGGGCGGACACACAGATACGCAGTATTTT
CDR3aa: CASAKGGHTDTQYF

d_gene: -
v_gene: TRBV27
abundance: -
j_gene: TRBJ2-3
CDR3nt: TGTGCCAGCAGTCCGGGGGGCACAGATACGCAGTATTTT
CDR3aa: CASSPGGTDTQYF

d_gene: TRBD2
v_gene: TRBV7-9
abundance: once
j_gene: TRBJ2-1
CDR3nt: TGTGCCAGCAGCCCAGCCGGACTAGCGGGAGGGTCCGGTGAGCAGTTCTTC
CDR3aa: CASSPAGLAGGSGEQFF

d_gene: -
v_gene: TRBV6-5
abundance: once
j_gene: TRBJ2-1
CDR3nt: TGTGCCAGCAAGGAGGGCTACAATGAGCAGTTCTTC
CDR3aa: CASKEGYNEQFF

d_gene: TRBD1
v_gene: TRBV2
abundance: few
j_gene: TRBJ2-5
CDR3nt: TGTGCCTGCCAGGGGGCTGGGGAGACCCAGTACTTC
CDR3aa: CACQGAGETQYF

d_gene: TRBD2
v_gene: TRBV10-3
abundance: -
j_gene: TRBJ2-1
CDR3nt: TGTGCCATCAGTGACCCGGGGCGGGAGGGCCGCGGTGAGCAGTTCTTC
CDR3aa: CAISDPGREGRGEQFF

d_gene: -
v_gene: TRBV12-5
abundance: few
j_gene: TRBJ1-6
CDR3nt: TGTGCTAGTGGTTTGGGGCTTTATAATTCACCCCTCCACTTT
CDR3aa: CASGLGLYNSPLHF

d_gene: TRBD1
v_gene: TRBV7-2
abundance: -
j_gene: TRBJ1-2
CDR3nt: TGTGCCAGCAGCTCTCGGACAGGGGAGGGTGGCTACACCTTC
CDR3aa: CASSSRTGEGGYTF

d_gene: -
v_gene: TRBV2
abundance: -
j_gene: TRBJ2-3
CDR3nt: TGTGCCAGCAGGTTTGGGGCTAGCACAGATACGCAGTATTTT
CDR3aa: CASRFGASTDTQYF